Each of the 26 T cell receptor beta chains below was sequenced from the same sample in a study of human T cells and chemical hapten exposure. TCRdb used MiXCR to reprocess the 5' RACE reads, holding one entry per CDR3 protein. The repertoire holds more than 140,000 distinct CDR3 sequences, with 4.1% as singletons. Unfractionated whole blood yielded total RNA. Receptors originate from a female donor in good health.

This clonotype was picked up many times. V and J are TRBV5-6 and TRBJ1-1; D perhaps matches TRBD1 (5 bases). Germline V gene sequence: CDR1 SGHDT, CDR2 YYEEEE. Trimming shortened V by 4 bases and J by 3 bases, and 13 bases separated the two germline ends. The CDR3 length is 14 residues. CDR3 region: CASSLRGGYTEAFF. The CDR3, as DNA: TGTGCCAGCAGCCTGAGGGGAGGGTACACTGAAGCTTTCTTT.

This clonotype was detected only a few times. The chain links TRBV18 to TRBJ2-1; TRBD1 matches at 8 bases. The CDR3 has 16 residues. Germline CDR1 KGHSH, CDR2 LQKENI. V lost 8 bases to trimming and J lost 2 bases; unmatched junction nucleotides: 11. For the CDR3, the DNA is TGTGCCAGCAGAGCCCAGGGGGCAAATCCCTACAATGAGCAGTTCTTC. Translated: CASRAQGANPYNEQFF. Full variable domain (outside the CDR3, taken from reference TRBV18 and TRBJ2-1): NAGVMQNPRHLVRRRGQEARLRCSPMKGHSHVYWYRQLPEEGLKFMVYLQKENIIDESGMPKERFSAEFPKEGPSILRIQQVVRGDSAAYFCASRAQGANPYNEQFFGPGTRLTVL.

This sequence joins TRBV4-3 and TRBJ1-6; D not resolved. V was shortened by 0 bases and J by 13 bases, with 10 bases between the two germline ends. The CDR3 sequence is 13 residues long. The V gene's germline CDR1 is LGHNA and CDR2 YSLEER. The CDR3 sequence: CASSQDRSEPLHF. CDR3 nucleotide sequence: TGCGCCAGCAGCCAAGATCGATCGGAGCCCCTCCACTTT.

The table lists this clonotype with a few counts. The chain couples TRBV30 to TRBJ1-2; D possibly corresponds to TRBD1 (5 bases). V was shortened by 5 bases and J by 2 bases, with 27 bases between the two germline ends. Germline CDR1 is GTSNPN and CDR2 is SVGIG (reference sequence). This CDR3 region has 18 residues. CDR3 nucleotides: TGTGCCTGGGGTCGGGACCGAGTTTCCGGGACGGCCAACTATGGCTACACCTTC. Translating gives CAWGRDRVSGTANYGYTF.

This clonotype occurred many times. This rearrangement joins TRBV6-6 to TRBJ1-2; TRBD1 matches 9 bases. The CDR3 spans 15 residues. Germline assignment: CDR1 MNHNY and CDR2 SVGAGI (reference sequence). Trimming cost V 0 bases and J 7 bases; bases outside gene matches: 6. The CDR3 reads CASSYSGQGHSGYTF. CDR3 bases: TGTGCCAGCAGTTACTCTGGACAGGGGCATTCTGGCTACACCTTC.

This clonotype was seen ten or more times. This chain uses TRBV29-1 with TRBJ1-1, with 10 bases matching TRBD1. Germline V CDR1 and CDR2: SQVTM, ANQGSEA. CDR3 length equals 13 residues. The trim removed 0 bases at V and 8 bases at J, leaving 3 bases unmatched. CDR3 amino acids: CSVEEGTGDEAFF. The CDR3 DNA sequence: TGCAGCGTTGAAGAAGGGACAGGGGACGAAGCTTTCTTT.

This clonotype was picked up many times. V usage is TRBV12-3 or TRBV12-4 and J usage is TRBJ1-1; no firm D call. This CDR3 comprises 15 residues. Trimming left V 6 bases short and J 6 bases short, with 20 bases between. The chain's CDR3 is CASSHGRRKLPEAFF. DNA of the CDR3: TGTGCCAGCAGCCACGGCCGGAGAAAGTTGCCTGAAGCTTTCTTT.

The V and J genes are TRBV5-1 and TRBJ2-3; 11 bases line up with TRBD2. Trimming took 0 bases from V and 8 from J; bases not matched to a gene: 5. The germline V gene has CDR1 SGHRS and CDR2 YFSETQ. The CDR3 loop spans 15 amino acids. For the CDR3, the DNA is TGCGCCAGCAGCTTGGAACTAGCGGGGGTTGGTACGCAGTATTTT. It codes for CASSLELAGVGTQYF.

This clonotype was picked up many times. V usage is TRBV5-1 and J usage is TRBJ2-6, with TRBD1 identical over 8 bases. J was trimmed by 8 bases and V by 5 bases; bases with no gene match: 9. Germline V gene data show CDR1 as SGHRS and CDR2 as YFSETQ. The CDR3 is 15 amino acids. CDR3 nucleotides: TGCGCCAGCAGTTTCCAGACAGGGGAGACCAACGTCCTGACTTTC. Encoded protein: CASSFQTGETNVLTF.

This clonotype was detected a few times. A read error is possible here, since a much larger clone lies one base away. This chain joins TRBV29-1 and TRBJ1-1; a possible D gene is TRBD1 (5 bases). The CDR3 contains 11 residues. Trimming took 7 bases from V and 7 from J, leaving 13 bases between them. Germline assignment: CDR1 SQVTM and CDR2 ANQGSEA. The CDR3 protein is CSGATQGEAFF. The CDR3 DNA reads as TGCAGCGGTGCAACGCAGGGTGAAGCTTTCTTT.

Many counts were recorded for this clonotype. This chain's CDR3 is CASSPPRVNTEAFF. The DNA of the CDR3 is TGTGCCAGCTCACCACCGCGTGTGAACACTGAAGCTTTCTTT. The rearrangement links TRBV18 to TRBJ1-1; D unresolved. The V end was cut by 0 bases, the J end by 0 bases, with 5 bases between. Per the germline V gene, CDR1 is KGHSH and CDR2 is LQKENI. The CDR3 spans 14 residues. Together with reference TRBV18 and TRBJ1-1, the CDR3 gives the full variable domain: NAGVMQNPRHLVRRRGQEARLRCSPMKGHSHVYWYRQLPEEGLKFMVYLQKENIIDESGMPKERFSAEFPKEGPSILRIQQVVRGDSAAYFCASSPPRVNTEAFFGQGTRLTVV.

This clonotype occurred many times. This sequence joins TRBV5-1 and TRBJ2-1; 8 positions agree with TRBD2. Trimming at V came to 0 bases and at J to 5 bases, leaving 7 bases not matched to a gene. CDR1 is SGHRS, CDR2 YFSETQ, per germline. The CDR3 sequence is 16 residues long. The CDR3 region has the DNA TGCGCCAGCAGCTTGGCCGGGGCGGGGGGACACAATGAGCAGTTCTTC. Translated: CASSLAGAGGHNEQFF.

About this clonotype itself: It may be a read error: a sequence one base away is much more abundant. This chain uses TRBV4-2 with TRBJ2-7; the D is unclear. Germline CDR1 LGHNA, CDR2 YNFKEQ. The CDR3 is made up of 14 amino acids. Trimming removed 3 bases at V and 2 bases at J, with 11 bases between. Written as DNA, the CDR3 is TGTGCCAGCAGCCATATGCAGCAGACCTACGAGCAGTACTTC. It is translated as CASSHMQQTYEQYF.

Many counts were recorded for this clonotype. The CDR3 nucleotides read TGTGCCAGCTCCTCCTTTACGTCCTACGAGCAGTACTTC. As protein: CASSSFTSYEQYF. The genes are TRBV6-2 or TRBV6-3 and TRBJ2-7, with unresolved D. V lost 8 bases and J lost 1, with 12 bases in between. Germline CDR1 MNHEY, CDR2 SVGEGT. The CDR3 spans 13 residues.

This clonotype was picked up many times. The chain links TRBV5-1 to TRBJ2-7; D could derive from TRBD1 or TRBD2 (5 bases each). Germline V gene sequence: CDR1 SGHRS, CDR2 YFSETQ. Trimming removed 3 bases at V and 5 bases at J, with 18 bases between. The CDR3 loop spans 15 amino acids. CDR3 sequence (DNA): TGCGCCAGCAGCTCGGGACCCGCGAGGTCAGACGAGCAGTACTTC. Translated, it gives CASSSGPARSDEQYF.

This clonotype appeared a few times. The rearrangement links TRBV20-1 to TRBJ2-7; D is unclear. V was clipped by 5 bases and J by 1 base, with 18 bases between them. Looked up from germline, CDR1 is DFQATT and CDR2 is SNEGSKA (reference sequence). The CDR3 extends over 15 amino acids. CDR3 loop: CSAPAVGRPSYEQYF. The DNA of the CDR3 is TGCAGTGCTCCCGCGGTTGGCAGGCCTTCCTACGAGCAGTACTTC.

The sample holds many counts of this clonotype. The CDR3 is CSASTGNNSPLHF. In nucleotides, the CDR3 is TGCAGTGCATCGACAGGGAATAATTCACCCCTCCACTTT. The chain recombines TRBV20-1 with TRBJ1-6; 7 bases map to TRBD1. This CDR3 contains 13 residues. CDR1 and CDR2 (germline): DFQATT, SNEGSKA (reference sequence). Trimming cost V 6 bases and J 5 bases; bases outside gene matches: 4.

This clonotype was observed many times. The chain couples TRBV7-2 to TRBJ2-7; 9 positions match TRBD2. V dropped 5 bases and J dropped 2; count of bases not matched to a gene: 4. The CDR3 extends over 14 amino acids. The V gene's germline CDR1 is SGHTA and CDR2 FQGNSA. CDR3 coding DNA: TGTGCCAGCAGCCCTCAGCGGGGGGCCTACGAGCAGTACTTC. As protein: CASSPQRGAYEQYF.

Concerning this clonotype itself: It may be a read error: a sequence one base away is much more abundant. V usage is TRBV5-5 and J usage is TRBJ1-6, with 7 bases matching TRBD1. CDR1 and CDR2 from the germline V gene are SGHKS and YYEKEE (reference sequence). The CDR3 is made up of 14 amino acids. The CDR3 DNA is TGTGCCAGCAGCTGGGACAGTTATAATTCACCCCTCAACTTT. Its translation: CASSWDSYNSPLNF.

There are many counts of this clonotype. This chain joins TRBV7-6 and TRBJ1-2, with D possibly matching TRBD1 (5 bases). Trimming pared 6 bases from V and 3 bases from J, leaving 23 bases between. This CDR3 is built from 17 residues. Germline CDR1 and CDR2: SGHVS and FNYEAQ. The CDR3 DNA sequence: TGTGCCAGCAGTTTGGGATTCATAGGCCCCAGGGACTATGGCTACACCTTC. Translating it yields CASSLGFIGPRDYGYTF.

This clonotype was found many times. The chain combines TRBV7-2 with TRBJ1-2; D is ambiguous. V was shortened by 2 bases and J by 1 base, with 8 bases between the two germline ends. The CDR3 length is 14 residues. Looked up from germline, CDR1 is SGHTA and CDR2 is FQGNSA. Written as DNA, the CDR3 is TGTGCCAGCAGCTTAAACGGGTTTAACTATGGCTACACCTTC. It is translated as CASSLNGFNYGYTF. The entire variable domain, with the rest obtained from reference TRBV7-2 and TRBJ1-2, is as follows: GAGVSQSPSNKVTEKGKDVELRCDPISGHTALYWYRQSLGQGLEFLIYFQGNSAPDKSGLPSDRFSAERTGGSVSTLTIQRTQQEDSAVYLCASSLNGFNYGYTFGSGTRLTVV.

The CDR3 sequence is CASSWPGANVLTF. As DNA, the CDR3 is TGTGCCAGCAGCTGGCCTGGGGCCAACGTCCTGACTTTC. The rearrangement links TRBV11-1 to TRBJ2-6; D remains unclear. In germline, CDR1 is SGHAT, CDR2 FQDESV (reference sequence). The CDR3 runs 13 residues. The V end was cut by 4 bases, the J end by 2 bases, with 3 bases between.

The chain has TRBV7-6 and TRBJ2-3, with 7 bases that match TRBD2. The CDR3 covers 17 residues. The V gene's germline CDR1 is SGHVS and CDR2 FNYEAQ. V trimming: 5 bases; J trimming: 2 bases; junction bases outside the gene matches: 13. The CDR3 reads CASSPLWGGTNTDTQYF. CDR3 bases: TGTGCCAGCAGCCCCCTGTGGGGGGGGACCAACACAGATACGCAGTATTTT.

This clonotype was counted many times. The CDR3 bases are TGTGCCAGCAGCTCCGGACAGACCTATAATTCACCCCTCCACTTT. Translated, it gives CASSSGQTYNSPLHF. V gene TRBV7-9 combines with J gene TRBJ1-6; D is perhaps TRBD1 (6 bases). The ends were cut back, 4 bases at V and 2 bases at J, with 9 bases in the middle. The V gene's germline CDR1 is SEHNR and CDR2 FQNEAQ (reference sequence). The CDR3 has 15 residues.

This clonotype was recorded at least ten times. This sequence joins TRBV7-8 and TRBJ1-5; 7 bases are a match to TRBD1. CDR3 length equals 17 residues. The J segment lost 0 bases and the V segment lost 4 bases, leaving 9 bases of the junction unmatched. Looked up from germline, CDR1 is SGHVS and CDR2 is FQNEAQ. The CDR3 bases are TGTGCCAGCAGCTCCCAGGACAGGATCTATAGCAATCAGCCCCAGCATTTT. This gives the protein CASSSQDRIYSNQPQHF.

This clonotype turned up a few times. Given a much more abundant clone one base away, this may be a read error. The rearrangement joins TRBV28 to TRBJ1-2; unclear D gene. The germline V gene encodes CDR1 MDHEN and CDR2 SYDVKM. The CDR3 covers 13 residues. Between the trimmed V and J ends, which lost 5 bases and 4 bases, there was a span of 11 bases. CDR3 DNA: TGTGCCAGCAGTGCACAACGGATCTATGGCTACACCTTC. Translating gives CASSAQRIYGYTF.